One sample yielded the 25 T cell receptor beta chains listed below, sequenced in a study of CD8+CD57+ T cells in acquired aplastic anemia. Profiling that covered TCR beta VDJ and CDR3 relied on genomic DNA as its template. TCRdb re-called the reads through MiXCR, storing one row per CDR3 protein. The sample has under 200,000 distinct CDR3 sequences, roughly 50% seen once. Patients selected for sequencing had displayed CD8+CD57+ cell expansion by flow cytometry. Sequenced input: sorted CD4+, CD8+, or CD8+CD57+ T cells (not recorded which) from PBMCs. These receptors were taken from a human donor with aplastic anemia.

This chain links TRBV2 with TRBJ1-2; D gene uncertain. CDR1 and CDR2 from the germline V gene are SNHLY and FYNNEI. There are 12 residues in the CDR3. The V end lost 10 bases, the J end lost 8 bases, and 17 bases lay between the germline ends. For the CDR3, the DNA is TGTGCCACTGGCACAACTTTTTTCGGCTACACCTTC. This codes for CATGTTFFGYTF.

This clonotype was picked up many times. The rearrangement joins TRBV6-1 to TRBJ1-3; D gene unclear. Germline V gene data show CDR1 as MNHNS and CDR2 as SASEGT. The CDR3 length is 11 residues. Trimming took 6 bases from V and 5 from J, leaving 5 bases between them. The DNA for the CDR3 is TGTGCCAGCAGGATGAGAAACACCATATATTTT. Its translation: CASRMRNTIYF.

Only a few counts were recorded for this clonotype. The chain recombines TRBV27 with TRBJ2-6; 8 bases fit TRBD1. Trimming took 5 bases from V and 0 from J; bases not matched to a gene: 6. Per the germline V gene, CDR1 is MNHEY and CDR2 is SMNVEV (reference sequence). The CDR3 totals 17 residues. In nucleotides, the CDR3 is TGTGCCAGCAGTAGGACAGGGCCCAACTCTGGGGCCAACGTCCTGACTTTC. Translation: CASSRTGPNSGANVLTF. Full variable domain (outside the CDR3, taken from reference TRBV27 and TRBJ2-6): EAQVTQNPRYLITVTGKKLTVTCSQNMNHEYMSWYRQDPGLGLRQIYYSMNVEVTDKGDVPEGYKVSRKEKRNFPLILESPSPNQTSLYFCASSRTGPNSGANVLTFGAGSRLTVL.

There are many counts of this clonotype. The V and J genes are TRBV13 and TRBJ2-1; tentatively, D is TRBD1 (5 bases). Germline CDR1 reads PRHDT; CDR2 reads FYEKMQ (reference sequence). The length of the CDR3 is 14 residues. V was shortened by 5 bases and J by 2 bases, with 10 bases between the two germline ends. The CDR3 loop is CASSLQGTYNEQFF. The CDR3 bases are TGTGCCAGCAGCCTCCAGGGAACCTACAATGAGCAGTTCTTC.

The CDR3 sequence: CSAPGRGEDTQYF. The CDR3, as DNA: TGCAGTGCTCCCGGGAGGGGGGAGGATACGCAGTATTTT. The chain couples TRBV20-1 to TRBJ2-3, with 8 bases matching TRBD2. CDR1 is DFQATT, CDR2 SNEGSKA, per germline (reference sequence). Trimming removed 5 bases from V and 6 bases from J; junction bases left unmatched: 7. The CDR3 runs 13 residues.

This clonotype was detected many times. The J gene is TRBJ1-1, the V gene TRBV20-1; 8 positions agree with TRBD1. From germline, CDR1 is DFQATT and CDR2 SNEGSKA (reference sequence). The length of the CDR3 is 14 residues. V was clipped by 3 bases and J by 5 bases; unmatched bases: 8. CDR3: CSARARGRGTEAFF. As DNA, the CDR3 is TGCAGTGCTAGGGCCAGGGGGCGAGGAACTGAAGCTTTCTTT.

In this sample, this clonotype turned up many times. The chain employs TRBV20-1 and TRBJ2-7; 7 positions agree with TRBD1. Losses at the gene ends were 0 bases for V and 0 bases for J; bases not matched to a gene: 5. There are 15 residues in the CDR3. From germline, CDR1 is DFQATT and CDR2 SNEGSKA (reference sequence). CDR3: CSARDMDRSSYEQYF. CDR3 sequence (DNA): TGCAGTGCTAGAGATATGGACAGGAGCTCCTACGAGCAGTACTTC.

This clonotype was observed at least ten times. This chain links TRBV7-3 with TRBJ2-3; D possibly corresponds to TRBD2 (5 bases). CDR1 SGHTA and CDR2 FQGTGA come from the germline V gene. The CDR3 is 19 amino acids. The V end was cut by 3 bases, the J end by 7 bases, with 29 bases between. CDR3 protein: CASSFTRPVWTDSAYTQYF. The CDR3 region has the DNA TGTGCCAGCAGCTTCACCCGGCCGGTTTGGACTGATTCAGCATATACGCAGTATTTT.

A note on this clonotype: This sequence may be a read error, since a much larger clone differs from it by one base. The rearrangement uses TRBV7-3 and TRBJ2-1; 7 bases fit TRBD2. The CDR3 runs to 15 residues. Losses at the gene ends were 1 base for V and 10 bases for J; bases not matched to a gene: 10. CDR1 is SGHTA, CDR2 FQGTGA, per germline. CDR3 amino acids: CASSLSRGGVQEQFF. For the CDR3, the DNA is TGTGCCAGCAGCTTAAGTAGGGGAGGGGTACAAGAGCAGTTCTTC.

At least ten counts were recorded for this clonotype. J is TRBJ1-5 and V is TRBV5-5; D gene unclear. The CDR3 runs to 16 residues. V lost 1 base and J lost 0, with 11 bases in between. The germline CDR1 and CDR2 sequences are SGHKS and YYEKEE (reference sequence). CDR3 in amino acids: CASSLRAITSNQPQHF. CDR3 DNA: TGTGCCAGCAGCTTGAGGGCAATTACTAGCAATCAGCCCCAGCATTTT.

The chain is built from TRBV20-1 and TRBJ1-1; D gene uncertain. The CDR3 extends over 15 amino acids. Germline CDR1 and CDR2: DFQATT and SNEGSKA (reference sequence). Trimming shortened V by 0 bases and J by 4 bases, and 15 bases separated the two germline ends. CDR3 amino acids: CSARDLARGVTEAFF. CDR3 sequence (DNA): TGCAGTGCTAGAGATCTCGCACGAGGCGTCACTGAAGCTTTCTTT.

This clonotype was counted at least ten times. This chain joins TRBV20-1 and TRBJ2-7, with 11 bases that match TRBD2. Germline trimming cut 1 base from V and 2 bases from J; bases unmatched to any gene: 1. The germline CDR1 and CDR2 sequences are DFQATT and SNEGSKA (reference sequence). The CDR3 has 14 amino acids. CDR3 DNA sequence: TGCAGTGCTAGAGCTAGCGGGAGGACCTACGAGCAGTACTTC. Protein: CSARASGRTYEQYF.

The CDR3 DNA follows: TGTGCCAGCAATCTTGGTGGAACAGGGGGCTCCGGGGAGCTGTTTTTT. Protein sequence: CASNLGGTGGSGELFF. The chain has TRBV12-3 or TRBV12-4 and TRBJ2-2; 9 bases map to TRBD1. V trimming: 7 bases; J trimming: 6 bases; junction bases outside the gene matches: 12. This CDR3 is 16 amino acids long.

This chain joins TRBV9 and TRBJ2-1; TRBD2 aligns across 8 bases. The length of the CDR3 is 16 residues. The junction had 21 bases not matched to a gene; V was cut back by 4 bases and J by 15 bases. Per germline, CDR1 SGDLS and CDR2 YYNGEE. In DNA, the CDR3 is TGTGCCAGCAGCAGACTAGCGACGAGTCCCCCTAGCGGACCGTTCTTC. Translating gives CASSRLATSPPSGPFF.

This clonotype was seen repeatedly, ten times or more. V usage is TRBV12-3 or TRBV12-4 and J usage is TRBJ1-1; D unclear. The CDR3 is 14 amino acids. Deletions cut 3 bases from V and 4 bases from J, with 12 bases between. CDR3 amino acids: CASSFGNVGTEAFF. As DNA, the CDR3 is TGTGCCAGCAGTTTCGGAAACGTCGGCACTGAAGCTTTCTTT.

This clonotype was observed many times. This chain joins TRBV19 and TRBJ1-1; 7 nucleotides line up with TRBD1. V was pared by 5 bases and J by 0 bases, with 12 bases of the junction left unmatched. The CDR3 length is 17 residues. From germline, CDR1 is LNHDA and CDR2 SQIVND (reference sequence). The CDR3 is CASSLSPGQNMNTEAFF. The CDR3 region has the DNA TGTGCCAGTAGTCTCTCCCCGGGACAGAACATGAACACTGAAGCTTTCTTT.

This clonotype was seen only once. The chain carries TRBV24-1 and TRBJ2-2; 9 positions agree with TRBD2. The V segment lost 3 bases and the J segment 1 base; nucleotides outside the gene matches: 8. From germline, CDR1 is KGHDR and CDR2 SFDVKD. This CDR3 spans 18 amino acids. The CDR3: CATSDPLGGRENTGELFF. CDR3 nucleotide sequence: TGTGCCACCAGTGATCCACTCGGCGGGAGGGAGAACACCGGGGAGCTGTTTTTT.

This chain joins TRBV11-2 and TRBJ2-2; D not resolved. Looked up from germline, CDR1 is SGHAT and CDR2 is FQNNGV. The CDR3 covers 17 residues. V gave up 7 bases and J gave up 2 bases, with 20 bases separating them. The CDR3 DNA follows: TGTGCCAGCACCCCATTGGTAGGGCGGCTCAACACCGGGGAGCTGTTTTTT. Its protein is CASTPLVGRLNTGELFF.

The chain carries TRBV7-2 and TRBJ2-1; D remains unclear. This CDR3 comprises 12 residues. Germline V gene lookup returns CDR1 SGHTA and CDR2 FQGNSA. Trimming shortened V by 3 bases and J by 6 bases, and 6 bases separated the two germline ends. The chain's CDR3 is CASSFLGNEQFF. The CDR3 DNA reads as TGTGCCAGCAGCTTTTTAGGCAATGAGCAGTTCTTC.

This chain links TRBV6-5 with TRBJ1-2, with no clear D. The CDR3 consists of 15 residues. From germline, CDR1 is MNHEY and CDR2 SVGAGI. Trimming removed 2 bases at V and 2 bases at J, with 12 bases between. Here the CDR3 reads CASSYGEGSNYGYTF. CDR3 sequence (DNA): TGTGCCAGCAGTTACGGGGAAGGCAGCAACTATGGCTACACCTTC.

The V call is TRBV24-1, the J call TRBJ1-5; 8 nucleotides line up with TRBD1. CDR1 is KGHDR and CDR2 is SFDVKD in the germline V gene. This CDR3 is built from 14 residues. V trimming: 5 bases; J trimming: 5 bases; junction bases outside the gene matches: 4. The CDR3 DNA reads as TGTGCCACCAGTGGGCAGGGGGCAGATCAGCCCCAGCATTTT. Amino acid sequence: CATSGQGADQPQHF.

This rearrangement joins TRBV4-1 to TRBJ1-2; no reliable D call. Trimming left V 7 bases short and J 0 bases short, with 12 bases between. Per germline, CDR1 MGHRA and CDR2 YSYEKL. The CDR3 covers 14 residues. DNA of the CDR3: TGCGCCAGCAAGAACCGCGTAGCTAACTATGGCTACACCTTC. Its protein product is CASKNRVANYGYTF.

The chain's CDR3 is CASSEQLVRLNEKLFF. As DNA, the CDR3 is TGTGCCAGCAGTGAACAACTTGTCAGGTTAAATGAAAAACTGTTTTTT. This rearrangement joins TRBV6-1 to TRBJ1-4; unclear D gene. The CDR3 has 16 residues. Germline lookup yields CDR1 MNHNS and CDR2 SASEGT. Deletions cut 2 bases from V and 5 bases from J, with 15 bases between.

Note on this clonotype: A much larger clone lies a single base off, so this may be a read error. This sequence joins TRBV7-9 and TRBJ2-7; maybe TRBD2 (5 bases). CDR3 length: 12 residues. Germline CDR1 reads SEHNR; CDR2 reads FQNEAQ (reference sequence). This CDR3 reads CASSGRDYERYF. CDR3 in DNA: TGTGCCAGCAGCGGCCGAGACTACGAGCGGTACTTC.

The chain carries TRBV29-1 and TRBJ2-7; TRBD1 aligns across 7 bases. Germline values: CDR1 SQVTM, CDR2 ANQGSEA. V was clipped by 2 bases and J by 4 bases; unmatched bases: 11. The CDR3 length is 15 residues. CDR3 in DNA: TGCAGCGTTGAAAAGGGGGACAGAGAACCTTACGAGCAGTACTTC. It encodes CSVEKGDREPYEQYF.